The 6 T cell receptor beta chains below were found in one sample sequenced in a study of shared clonotypes between healthy human individuals. The table came from immunoSEQ multiplex PCR; TCRdb's copy has only in-frame clones and leaves some out. The profile shows about 520,000 clones, about 96% of them singletons. The sample consisted of naive CD4+ T cells sorted from blood. Specified subset: CD45RA+ positively selected. Every receptor here comes from a woman aged 25 to 39 in good health.

Comments on this clone: Other DNA sequences of this sample code for an identical CDR3. The rearrangement joins TRBV28 to TRBJ1-2; no clear D gene. The germline V and J ends were trimmed by 3 bases and 2 bases, with 10 bases remaining between them. CDR1 is MDHEN and CDR2 is SYDVKM in the germline V gene. CDR3 size: 14 residues. CDR3 nucleotides: TGTGCCAGCAGTTTCCCCGGACGGAACTATGGCTACACCTTC. Translation: CASSFPGRNYGYTF.

This rearrangement joins TRBV7-9 to TRBJ2-5; D ambiguous. The J call may be in error: the DNA end matches TRBJ2-7 better. The V gene's germline CDR1 is SEHNR and CDR2 FQNEAQ (reference sequence). The CDR3 length is 13 residues. The CDR3 loop is CASSLGLSYEQYF. Written as DNA, the CDR3 is TGTGCCAGCAGCTTGGGCTTGTCCTACGAGCAGTACTTC.

The genes are TRBV5-1 and TRBJ1-2; 7 nucleotides line up with TRBD1. J lost 3 bases, V lost 0 bases, and 14 bases had no gene match. CDR1 is SGHRS and CDR2 is YFSETQ in the germline V gene. The CDR3 has 18 residues. The CDR3 region is CASSLDGTEGYYYYGYTF. CDR3 DNA sequence: TGCGCCAGCAGCTTGGACGGGACAGAAGGTTATTATTACTATGGCTACACCTTC.

The V gene is TRBV5-1, the J gene TRBJ2-3; 8 positions agree with TRBD2. This CDR3 region has 16 residues. The V gene's germline CDR1 is SGHRS and CDR2 YFSETQ. V shed 0 bases, J shed 2 bases, and the junction held 5 bases outside the gene matches. The CDR3 region is CASSLDPGGPTDTQYF. CDR3 nucleotides: TGCGCCAGCAGCTTGGATCCGGGAGGGCCCACAGATACGCAGTATTTT.

DNA for the CDR3: TGTGCCAGCAGTCAATGGAACACCATATATTTT. Its translation is CASSQWNTIYF. The chain employs TRBV28 and TRBJ1-3; D is uncertain. Per the germline V gene, CDR1 is MDHEN and CDR2 is SYDVKM. The V end lost 5 bases, the J end lost 7 bases, and 6 bases lay between the germline ends. The CDR3 is 11 amino acids.

This chain links TRBV5-1 with TRBJ2-2; no clear D. CDR1 SGHRS and CDR2 YFSETQ come from the germline V gene. This CDR3 comprises 16 residues. V shed 0 bases and J shed 1 base, with 10 bases lying between them. The CDR3: CASSLAPIGNTGELFF. As DNA, the CDR3 is TGCGCCAGCAGCTTGGCCCCGATAGGGAACACCGGGGAGCTGTTTTTT.